This TCR beta chain came from a study of T cell responses to AZD1222 COVID-19 vaccine. The V end was cut by 4 bases, the J end by 0 bases, with 21 bases between. Germline V lookup: CDR1 LGHDT, CDR2 YNNKEL (reference sequence). CDR3 length: 18 residues. Libraries were prepared by immunoSEQ multiplex PCR; TCRdb keeps only in-frame clonotypes and omits some of them. The sample shows about 140,000 clones, around 88% of them seen only once. V and J are TRBV3-1 (or the pseudogene TRBV3-2) and TRBJ1-1, with a tentative D call TRBD1 (6 bases). The sample consisted of peripheral blood, taken on day 0 of AZD1222 vaccination. The clonotype originates from an adult in good health. CDR3 coding DNA: TGTGCCAGCAGCCCAGCCGGGGGGCTTGCCTCCATGAACACTGAAGCTTTCTTT. This gives the protein CASSPAGGLASMNTEAFF.